This T cell receptor (beta chain) stems from a study of blood T cell repertoires in COVID-19. Overall study context: Acute and convalescent COVID-19 samples came from the United States, Italy and Spain. Sources were T cells, B-cell-depleted T cells, or PBMCs; the material itself was cDNA or gDNA.

The germline gives CDR1 MNHEY, CDR2 SMNVEV (reference sequence). V was pared by 5 bases and J by 2 bases, with 8 bases of the junction left unmatched. CDR3 size: 15 residues. Per the original methods: By means of reference gene primer amplification, nucleated cell counts were estimated. Some clones are missing from TCRdb's copy, which holds only in-frame ones; the method was immunoSEQ multiplex PCR. V, J and clone size reflect that table, while D and trimming were determined from the DNA. In the table there are more than 95,000 clones, around 80% of which are singletons. The receptor comes from a man aged 35 to 55 with active or convalescent COVID-19. Sequences were obtained from peripheral blood. The chain is built from TRBV27 and TRBJ2-7, with TRBD1 matching 8 bases. CDR3 DNA: TGTGCCAGCAGTACACCCGGGACAGGCACCTACGAGCAGTACTTC. It encodes CASSTPGTGTYEQYF.